Included here is one T cell receptor (beta chain) sequence, with context. The PCR employed 60 Vbeta primers together with 13 Jbeta primers. Only in-frame clones appear in the TCRdb table, and some are missing; sequencing was by immunoSEQ multiplex PCR. The sample consists of approximately 220,000 clones, more than 60% of them appearing once. This sample was included in a study of cytomegalovirus exposure and HLA in healthy donors. The receptor comes from a woman aged 25-40 years in good health and CMV-seronegative. The material sequenced was PBMCs.

CDR3 DNA sequence: TGTGCCAGCAGCTTGGGCAGGGAAGGAGAGCAGTACTTC. Residues: CASSLGREGEQYF. V gene TRBV11-3 combines with J gene TRBJ2-7; D is possibly TRBD1 (5 bases). This CDR3 contains 13 residues. Germline-derived CDR1 and CDR2 are SGHNT and YENEEA. V dropped 3 bases and J dropped 7 bases, with 13 bases sitting between them.